Included here is one TCR beta chain sequence, with context. The CDR3 runs to 15 residues. Germline CDR1 and CDR2: KGHDR and SFDVKD. Trimming removed 6 bases at V and 0 bases at J, with 8 bases between. The entry originates in a study of blood T cells in healthy people across ages. For the second PCR, which ran for roughly 6 to 12 cycles, a sample-barcoded 5' primer and a J-beta primer mix were used. In TCRdb, the 5' RACE reads were re-called with MiXCR into one record per CDR3 protein. The sample lists some 900,000 distinct CDR3 sequences, under 50% occurring once. Specimen: blood. The source of this sequence is a man aged 25-40 years in good health. The chain carries TRBV24-1 and TRBJ2-6, with D possibly being TRBD1 (6 bases). The CDR3 DNA reads as TGTGCCACCAGTATGGGACACTCTGGGGCCAACGTCCTGACTTTC. This codes for CATSMGHSGANVLTF.